The rows below give T cell receptor beta chains drawn from one sample of a study of blood T cell repertoires in COVID-19. Generated by immunoSEQ multiplex PCR, the TCRdb table keeps only in-frame clones and is missing some. The repertoire holds 150,000 to 200,000 clones, with over 80% as singletons. Sequenced sample: PBMCs or T cells enriched from blood (not recorded which). All receptors come from a woman in her sixties or seventies who had recovered from COVID-19. The CDR3 runs from the conserved cysteine through the conserved F or W.

TRBV6-1,TRBJ2-5,CASSFRDTKETQYF
TRBV28,TRBJ1-2,CASREGTGILRGYTF
TRBV3-1/TRBV3-2,TRBJ1-2,CASSQDSTWGGYTF
TRBV7-9,TRBJ1-1,CASSPGGPNTEAFF
TRBV27,TRBJ2-1,CASSLFGTSNEQFF
TRBV4-1,TRBJ2-1,CASSPPGAGRNEQFF
TRBV5-1,TRBJ2-3,CASSRFNRGTGDTQYF
TRBV5-6,TRBJ1-2,CASSLTTNTDRGLGGYTF
TRBV5-4,TRBJ1-1,CASSVPFGAKAEAFF
TRBV30,TRBJ1-1,CAWTRTDGTEAFF
TRBV7-3,TRBJ2-3,CASSFSNPTDTQYF
TRBV5-1,TRBJ1-2,CASSLGQGNYGYTF
TRBV5-1,TRBJ1-2,CASSLDTNYGYTF
TRBV11-2,TRBJ2-1,CASSRVGGRSNEQFF
TRBV12-3/TRBV12-4,TRBJ1-6,CASSLSRGSLHF
TRBV7-8,TRBJ2-2,CASSSRTGGTTGELFF
TRBV23-1,TRBJ1-3,CASSHFPMGGSGNTIYF
TRBV7-2,TRBJ2-1,CASSLGLAQFF
TRBV20-1,TRBJ2-3,CSAMTGDTQYF
TRBV18,TRBJ2-2,CASSSGQNTGELFF
TRBV6-5,TRBJ1-2,CASRPRGNYGYTF
TRBV7-9,TRBJ2-7,CASSLTSLEQYF
TRBV2,TRBJ1-1,CASSWGQGGTEAFF
TRBV20-1,TRBJ1-4,CSASPNEKLFF
TRBV6-2/TRBV6-3,TRBJ1-2,CASSYSNYGYTF
TRBV5-4,TRBJ1-2,CASSSDSPNYGYTF
TRBV29-1,TRBJ2-5,CSVRLAGRETQYF
TRBV9,TRBJ2-2,CASTPGLADTGELFF
TRBV7-3,TRBJ2-1,CASSSGDNEQFF
TRBV28,TRBJ2-5,CASSGGSRKTQYF
TRBV2,TRBJ2-1,CASRGLMGGKDYNEQFF
TRBV2,TRBJ2-1,CASTPGLAAYNEQFF
TRBV15,TRBJ1-5,CATSRGQYQPQHF